This T cell receptor beta chain was captured in a study of blood T cells in healthy people across ages. Study results and caveats: Fewer expanded clones and more diversity marked long-lived versus aged donors.

There are many counts of this clonotype. Its cognate antigen is unknown. V lost 4 bases and J lost 7; bases outside the gene matches: 2. Germline loops: CDR1 SQVTM, CDR2 ANQGSEA. There are 12 residues in the CDR3. The authors ran a second PCR of about 6 to 11 cycles using a sample-barcoded 5' primer and a J-beta primer mix. Through a template-switch adaptor with 12 random nucleotides, each cDNA molecule received a tag. Using its own MiXCR run on the 5' RACE reads, TCRdb lists one record per CDR3 protein. The table has about 730,000 distinct CDR3 sequences, roughly 41% seen once. The receptor's source is a woman aged 55-70 years in good health. The chain couples TRBV29-1 to TRBJ2-1, with 9 bases fitting TRBD1. Sequenced sample: blood. The CDR3 loop reads CSVAGTGNEQFF. DNA for the CDR3: TGCAGCGTTGCCGGGACAGGGAATGAGCAGTTCTTC.